The 26 T cell receptor beta chains given below trace back to one sample, sequenced in a study of identical twins (TCRdb year 2016). Receptor amplification or capture employed 5' RACE. TCRdb lists the instrument as Illumina HiSeq 2000. TCRdb redid the processing of the public reads, applying fastp at Q25 and MiXCR, and retained in-frame beta chains. When rows share a CDR3 protein, they turn into one entry using the most common DNA and genes. Present in this sample are about 530,000 distinct CDR3 sequences, roughly 15% of which were seen just once. The top ten clonotypes cover roughly 0.42% of the sample. A further study also used this sample, focusing on yellow fever vaccine responses in identical twins.

The sequenced sample was CD4+ T cells sorted from blood. The source is a woman between 18 and 29 years old in good health.

There are a few counts of this clonotype. V is TRBV14 and J is TRBJ1-2; D uncertain. The V gene lost 1 base and the J gene lost 3 bases, with 15 bases spanning the gap. CDR1 and CDR2 (germline): SGHDN, FVKESK. CDR3 length equals 16 residues. The CDR3 bases are TGTGCCAGCAGCCAAGGCGATGGACTTCTTGACTATGGCTACACCTTC. It yields the protein CASSQGDGLLDYGYTF.

This clonotype showed up just a few times. This chain links TRBV20-1 with TRBJ1-1; D is undetermined. In germline, CDR1 is DFQATT, CDR2 SNEGSKA (reference sequence). V lost 4 bases and J 4 bases, leaving 13 bases between the germline ends. This CDR3 has 13 amino acids. The CDR3 is CSAMGQASTEAFF. The CDR3 bases are TGCAGTGCTATGGGCCAGGCAAGCACTGAAGCTTTCTTT.

This clonotype was detected a few times. This chain connects TRBV5-5 to TRBJ2-3; 7 positions match TRBD2. This CDR3 is built from 18 residues. V trimming: 6 bases; J trimming: 3 bases; junction bases outside the gene matches: 19. Per the germline V gene, CDR1 is SGHKS and CDR2 is YYEKEE (reference sequence). The chain's CDR3 is CASTSFPTTGGRTDTQYF. The DNA for the CDR3 is TGTGCCAGCACCTCCTTCCCTACCACGGGAGGTAGGACAGATACGCAGTATTTT.

The chain joins TRBV21-1 to TRBJ1-1. TRBV21-1 is a pseudogene segment. The CDR3 extends over 13 amino acids. The CDR3 sequence: CASSKRTNTEAFF. For the CDR3, the DNA is TGTGCCAGCAGCAAAAGGACGAACACTGAAGCTTTCTTT.

The V and J genes are TRBV7-2 and TRBJ2-1; 7 nucleotides agree with TRBD2. The germline gives CDR1 SGHTA, CDR2 FQGNSA. The CDR3 is made up of 17 amino acids. V dropped 5 bases and J dropped 3; count of bases not matched to a gene: 13. The CDR3 sequence: CASSPPRGAGLYNEQFF. In nucleotides, the CDR3 is TGTGCCAGCAGCCCCCCCCGTGGAGCGGGGCTCTACAATGAGCAGTTCTTC. Using reference TRBV7-2 and TRBJ2-1 for the parts outside the CDR3, the full variable domain is GAGVSQSPSNKVTEKGKDVELRCDPISGHTALYWYRQSLGQGLEFLIYFQGNSAPDKSGLPSDRFSAERTGGSVSTLTIQRTQQEDSAVYLCASSPPRGAGLYNEQFFGPGTRLTVL.

This chain links TRBV29-1 with TRBJ2-2; 9 nucleotides match TRBD1. Per germline, CDR1 SQVTM and CDR2 ANQGSEA. CDR3 length equals 14 residues. Trimming cost V 5 bases and J 6 bases; bases outside gene matches: 7. The CDR3 DNA reads TGCAGCGTTAACCGGGACAGGGCGGCCGGGGAGCTGTTTTTT. It yields the protein CSVNRDRAAGELFF.

This clonotype was observed a few times. This chain connects TRBV12-3 or TRBV12-4 to TRBJ2-1; maybe TRBD1 (5 bases). The CDR3 runs 14 residues. Trimming took 4 bases from V and 5 from J, leaving 12 bases between them. CDR3 amino acids: CASSYLRQHNEQFF. The CDR3 bases are TGTGCCAGCAGTTACTTGAGACAGCACAATGAGCAGTTCTTC.

This clonotype has only a few counts. This chain connects TRBV7-8 to TRBJ2-1; tentative D call: TRBD2 (5 bases). V was shortened by 1 base and J by 4 bases, with 11 bases between the two germline ends. The CDR3 spans 15 residues. Germline-derived CDR1 and CDR2 are SGHVS and FQNEAQ. The CDR3 is CASSLVGVAYNEQFF. CDR3 DNA: TGTGCCAGCAGCTTAGTCGGGGTTGCGTACAATGAGCAGTTCTTC. Using reference TRBV7-8 and TRBJ2-1 for the parts outside the CDR3, the full variable domain is GAGVSQSPRYKVAKRGQDVALRCDPISGHVSLFWYQQALGQGPEFLTYFQNEAQLDKSGLPSDRFFAERPEGSVSTLKIQRTQQEDSAVYLCASSLVGVAYNEQFFGPGTRLTVL.

The gene calls are TRBV12-3 or TRBV12-4 and TRBJ1-2; D is undetermined. The CDR3 loop spans 14 amino acids. V lost 1 base to trimming and J lost 4 bases, with 10 bases between them. The CDR3 DNA sequence: TGTGCCAGCAGTTTAGGGTCCCGCGGCTATGGCTACACCTTC. Protein product: CASSLGSRGYGYTF.

The chain joins TRBV18 to TRBJ2-5; 9 bases are a match to TRBD1. Germline assignment: CDR1 KGHSH and CDR2 LQKENI. The trim removed 7 bases at V and 4 bases at J, leaving 7 bases unmatched. CDR3 size: 14 residues. The CDR3 nucleotides read TGTGCCAGCTACCCGGGGACAGGGTCAGAGACCCAGTACTTC. Its protein product is CASYPGTGSETQYF.

This chain links TRBV7-8 with TRBJ2-2, with 9 bases fitting TRBD2. CDR3 size: 16 residues. Germline V gene sequence: CDR1 SGHVS, CDR2 FQNEAQ. The trim removed 4 bases at V and 6 bases at J, leaving 9 bases unmatched. CDR3 nucleotides: TGTGCCAGCAGCTCAACTAGCGGGTACTTTGCCGGGGAGCTGTTTTTT. This encodes CASSSTSGYFAGELFF. Full variable domain (outside the CDR3, taken from reference TRBV7-8 and TRBJ2-2): GAGVSQSPRYKVAKRGQDVALRCDPISGHVSLFWYQQALGQGPEFLTYFQNEAQLDKSGLPSDRFFAERPEGSVSTLKIQRTQQEDSAVYLCASSSTSGYFAGELFFGEGSRLTVL.

V is TRBV5-1 and J is TRBJ2-5, with D perhaps matching TRBD1 (5 bases). The CDR3 has 16 amino acids. Trimming cost V 0 bases and J 5 bases, with 17 bases left between them. Germline V gives CDR1 SGHRS, CDR2 YFSETQ. CDR3 residues: CASSLAGKYVVETQYF. DNA for the CDR3: TGCGCCAGCAGCTTGGCAGGGAAATATGTAGTCGAGACCCAGTACTTC.

J is TRBJ1-1 and V is TRBV12-5, with 10 bases aligning to TRBD1. The J segment lost 4 bases and the V segment lost 7 bases, leaving 9 bases of the junction unmatched. Germline V gene data show CDR1 as LGHNT and CDR2 as FRNRAP. The CDR3 totals 15 residues. In DNA, the CDR3 is TGTGCTAGTGCCCCGGGACAGGGGAAAAGCACTGAAGCTTTCTTT. It yields the protein CASAPGQGKSTEAFF. Full variable domain (remainder filled in from reference TRBV12-5 and TRBJ1-1): DARVTQTPRHKVTEMGQEVTMRCQPILGHNTVFWYRQTMMQGLELLAYFRNRAPLDDSGMPKDRFSAEMPDATLATLKIQPSEPRDSAVYFCASAPGQGKSTEAFFGQGTRLTVV.

This chain joins TRBV15 and TRBJ1-5, with D maybe TRBD1 (5 bases). V was pared by 0 bases and J by 6 bases, with 15 bases between. The germline V gene encodes CDR1 LNHNV and CDR2 YYDKDF (reference sequence). CDR3 size: 16 residues. This CDR3 is CATSREGDGLGQPQHF. Here the CDR3 DNA reads TGTGCCACCAGCAGAGAGGGGGATGGTCTAGGTCAGCCCCAGCATTTT.

There are many counts of this clonotype. J is TRBJ2-1 and V is TRBV5-1, with D possibly TRBD2 on 6 matching bases. Germline V gene sequence: CDR1 SGHRS, CDR2 YFSETQ. Trimming stripped 5 bases from V and 6 bases from J, with 24 bases between. CDR3 size: 17 residues. CDR3 protein: CASSRDGTPPSGNEQFF. CDR3 nucleotides: TGCGCCAGCAGTCGAGACGGGACTCCACCCTCCGGCAATGAGCAGTTCTTC.

J is TRBJ1-5 and V is TRBV20-1, with 8 bases identical to TRBD1. Germline trimming cut 3 bases from V and 0 bases from J; bases unmatched to any gene: 16. Germline CDR1 DFQATT, CDR2 SNEGSKA (reference sequence). This CDR3 contains 19 residues. CDR3 nucleotide sequence: TGCAGTGCTAGCAGATCCTACTTTCCCAGGGGGCTTAGCAATCAGCCCCAGCATTTT. It specifies CSASRSYFPRGLSNQPQHF.

V and J are TRBV20-1 and TRBJ2-5, with 7 bases matching TRBD2. The germline CDR1 and CDR2 sequences are DFQATT and SNEGSKA (reference sequence). The CDR3 runs 12 residues. The DNA of the CDR3 is TGCACCTCTAGCGGTGTCCAAGAGACCCAGTACTTC. Translated, it gives CTSSGVQETQYF.

In its sample, this clonotype was seen a few times. In DNA form, the CDR3 reads TGTGCCAGCAGCAAAGCGCTAAGGGACAGGGGGACCCAGTACTTC. Its protein product is CASSKALRDRGTQYF. The V and J genes are TRBV21-1 and TRBJ2-5; TRBD1 is the table's D call, not checked against the DNA. TRBV21-1 is designated a pseudogene. CDR3 length equals 15 residues.

This clonotype was seen more than once but under ten times. This sequence joins TRBV12-3 or TRBV12-4 and TRBJ2-7; TRBD1 is a possible D gene (6 bases). The germline V and J ends were trimmed by 6 bases and 3 bases, with 12 bases remaining between them. The CDR3 consists of 13 residues. CDR3 nucleotide sequence: TGTGCCAGCAGCAGGGACACCGTCTACGAGCAGTACTTC. This translates into CASSRDTVYEQYF.

The chain links TRBV7-2 to TRBJ2-7, with a possible D match to TRBD1 (5 bases). The V end lost 3 bases, the J end lost 3 bases, and 9 bases lay between the germline ends. The CDR3 extends over 13 amino acids. From germline, CDR1 is SGHTA and CDR2 FQGNSA. DNA for the CDR3: TGTGCCAGCAGCTTGCAGGGCTACTACGAGCAGTACTTC. Translated, it gives CASSLQGYYEQYF.

The chain recombines TRBV11-2 with TRBJ2-7, with TRBD1 identical over 8 bases. Germline values: CDR1 SGHAT, CDR2 FQNNGV. The CDR3 is made up of 16 amino acids. V lost 1 base, J lost 2 bases, and 7 bases stayed unmatched. The DNA for the CDR3 is TGTGCCAGCAGCTTAGTAGGCCGGACAGGGCCCTACGAGCAGTACGTC. It specifies CASSLVGRTGPYEQYV.

The V call is TRBV2, the J call TRBJ2-4; 8 bases align to TRBD2. V lost 2 bases to trimming and J lost 4 bases; unmatched junction nucleotides: 4. The CDR3 is 15 amino acids. CDR1 and CDR2 (germline): SNHLY, FYNNEI. The CDR3 DNA follows: TGTGCCAGCAGTGAACTCGGGGGGGCAAAAAACATTCAGTACTTC. This codes for CASSELGGAKNIQYF.

V gene TRBV29-1 combines with J gene TRBJ1-4; no reliable D call. Germline CDR1 reads SQVTM; CDR2 reads ANQGSEA. V lost 3 bases to trimming and J lost 3 bases, with 5 bases between them. The CDR3 is made up of 12 amino acids. As DNA, the CDR3 is TGCAGCGTTGAGGACCCTAATGAAAAACTGTTTTTT. Translated, it gives CSVEDPNEKLFF.

This clonotype was seen only a few times. The chain couples TRBV11-3 to TRBJ2-7; no clear D gene. Germline V lookup: CDR1 SGHNT, CDR2 YENEEA. The CDR3 runs 12 residues. V lost 5 bases, J lost 5 bases, and 10 bases lay in between. The CDR3 region is CASSPRLNEQYV. CDR3 bases: TGTGCCAGCAGCCCACGGTTGAACGAGCAGTACGTC.

The table lists this clonotype with a few counts. The chain combines TRBV7-3 with TRBJ2-3, with 10 bases that match TRBD2. J lost 4 bases, V lost 5 bases, and 6 bases had no gene match. Germline loops: CDR1 SGHTA, CDR2 FQGTGA. The CDR3 is made up of 15 amino acids. CDR3 in DNA: TGTGCCAGCAGCCCACAAGCGGGAGGGGCAGATACGCAGTATTTT. Protein: CASSPQAGGADTQYF.

This clonotype has just a few counts. This rearrangement joins TRBV5-1 to TRBJ1-1, with 7 bases lining up with TRBD1. Germline V CDR1 and CDR2: SGHRS, YFSETQ. V was clipped by 5 bases and J by 6 bases; unmatched bases: 13. The CDR3 length is 15 residues. The CDR3 DNA follows: TGCGCCAGCAGACCCCTCCAGGGGGTTGGGTCTGAAGCTTTCTTT. The encoded protein is CASRPLQGVGSEAFF.